Listed here are 28 T cell receptor beta chains from one sample, sequenced in a study of cytomegalovirus exposure and HLA in healthy donors. The PCR made use of 60 Vbeta and 13 Jbeta primers. TCRdb's table, derived via immunoSEQ multiplex PCR, lists solely in-frame clones and lacks some. The top ten clones hold less than 8.5% of a sample with over 55,000 clones, over 60% of them seen once. Sequenced input: PBMCs. The receptors stem from a man aged 35 to 55 in good health and CMV-seropositive.

This clone was detected only once. This CDR3 is CASSILDTDSNQPQHF. Written as DNA, the CDR3 is TGTGCCAGTAGTATATTGGACACCGATAGCAATCAGCCCCAGCATTTT. The chain couples TRBV19 to TRBJ1-5; weak D call: TRBD1 (5 bases). Trimming pared 2 bases from V and 0 bases from J, leaving 11 bases between. The V gene's germline CDR1 is LNHDA and CDR2 SQIVND (reference sequence). The CDR3 is 16 amino acids.

The chain combines TRBV4-1 with TRBJ2-7; D is perhaps TRBD1 (5 bases). The CDR3 contains 17 residues. Germline V gene sequence: CDR1 MGHRA, CDR2 YSYEKL. The V end lost 3 bases, the J end lost 2 bases, and 20 bases lay between the germline ends. The CDR3 nucleotides are TGCGCCAGCAGCCAGGGAACCACAGGATTTCAGACCTACGAGCAGTACTTC. Its protein is CASSQGTTGFQTYEQYF.

The chain carries TRBV28 and TRBJ1-1, with 12 bases fitting TRBD1. There are 16 residues in the CDR3. V lost 5 bases and J lost 4; bases outside the gene matches: 8. The germline CDR1 and CDR2 sequences are MDHEN and SYDVKM. In nucleotides, the CDR3 is TGTGCCAGCAGTCCGAGGGGACAGGGGGCTGGCACTGAAGCTTTCTTT. Its translation is CASSPRGQGAGTEAFF.

This clone was seen a few times. The J gene is TRBJ1-3, the V gene TRBV12-5; the match to TRBD1 covers 8 bases. The germline gives CDR1 LGHNT, CDR2 FRNRAP. The CDR3 is made up of 17 amino acids. The junction had 7 bases not matched to a gene; V was cut back by 3 bases and J by 0 bases. The CDR3: CASGFRTGGISGNTIYF. The CDR3 DNA is TGTGCTAGTGGTTTCCGTACAGGGGGAATCTCTGGAAACACCATATATTTT.

The V call is TRBV28, the J call TRBJ1-4; 11 bases match TRBD1. Germline trimming cut 5 bases from V and 7 bases from J; bases unmatched to any gene: 6. The CDR3 spans 15 residues. Looked up from germline, CDR1 is MDHEN and CDR2 is SYDVKM. CDR3 amino acids: CASSGPGQGVEKLFF. DNA of the CDR3: TGTGCCAGCAGTGGACCGGGACAGGGGGTTGAAAAACTGTTTTTT.

The V call is TRBV5-1, the J call TRBJ1-2, with a tentative D call TRBD1 (6 bases). Germline assignment: CDR1 SGHRS and CDR2 YFSETQ. The CDR3 consists of 14 residues. Trimming left V 0 bases short and J 3 bases short, with 9 bases between. The CDR3 sequence: CASSLESGDYGYTF. The CDR3 coding sequence is TGCGCCAGCAGCTTGGAGTCAGGGGACTATGGCTACACCTTC.

A few counts support this clone. Here the CDR3 DNA reads TGTGCCAGCAGCTTAGTGGGACAGGGGAATCAGCCCCAGCATTTT. This translates into CASSLVGQGNQPQHF. The chain recombines TRBV7-2 with TRBJ1-5; 10 bases are a match to TRBD1. Germline V CDR1 and CDR2: SGHTA, FQGNSA. CDR3 size: 15 residues. V dropped 1 base and J dropped 4; count of bases not matched to a gene: 1.

CDR3: CASRPIATGQFHTDTQYF. In nucleotides, the CDR3 is TGTGCCAGCAGGCCCATCGCAACGGGACAGTTCCACACAGATACGCAGTATTTT. The J gene is TRBJ2-3, the V gene TRBV27, with 7 bases that match TRBD1. J gave up 2 bases and V 6 bases, and 17 bases lay outside the gene matches. The germline gives CDR1 MNHEY, CDR2 SMNVEV (reference sequence). This CDR3 spans 18 amino acids.

This chain connects TRBV6-6 to TRBJ1-2, with TRBD1 as a possible D gene (5 bases). This CDR3 comprises 12 residues. Trimming pared 4 bases from V and 6 bases from J, leaving 9 bases between. Looked up from germline, CDR1 is MNHNY and CDR2 is SVGAGI (reference sequence). CDR3 in amino acids: CASSSREDGYTF. CDR3 bases: TGTGCCAGCAGTTCCAGGGAGGATGGCTACACCTTC.

The chain has TRBV10-3 and TRBJ1-5; D is undetermined. The V end lost 2 bases, the J end lost 0 bases, and 8 bases lay between the germline ends. The CDR3 contains 15 residues. Germline V lookup: CDR1 ENHRY, CDR2 SYGVKD. The CDR3 coding sequence is TGTGCCATCAGTGAGAGTCAGGATAGCAATCAGCCCCAGCATTTT. Amino acids: CAISESQDSNQPQHF.

The chain recombines TRBV6-1 with TRBJ1-1; D may be TRBD1 (5 bases). Germline CDR1 is MNHNS and CDR2 is SASEGT. Trimming removed 1 base at V and 4 bases at J, with 13 bases between. This CDR3 has 15 amino acids. The CDR3 DNA follows: TGTGCCAGCAGTGAAGGAGGAGTAGGGGTCACTGAAGCTTTCTTT. This gives the protein CASSEGGVGVTEAFF.

This clone was seen just once. This rearrangement joins TRBV10-1 to TRBJ2-6, with D hard to call. V dropped 10 bases and J dropped 0 bases, with 19 bases sitting between them. CDR3 length equals 17 residues. Germline loops: CDR1 WNHNN, CDR2 SYGVQD (reference sequence). CDR3 in amino acids: CAIFRPSTYSGANVLTF. The CDR3 DNA follows: TGCGCCATCTTCAGACCGTCGACTTACTCTGGGGCCAACGTCCTGACTTTC.

In its sample, this clone was seen a few times. The chain combines TRBV6-1 with TRBJ2-7; 7 nucleotides line up with TRBD1. The J segment lost 4 bases and the V segment lost 6 bases, leaving 6 bases of the junction unmatched. Germline assignment: CDR1 MNHNS and CDR2 SASEGT. The CDR3 sequence is 13 residues long. This CDR3 is CASRPGGSYEQYF. DNA for the CDR3: TGTGCCAGCAGACCAGGGGGTTCGTACGAGCAGTACTTC.

This clone has at least ten counts. The chain has TRBV2 and TRBJ1-2; 10 bases align to TRBD1. Germline CDR1 is SNHLY and CDR2 is FYNNEI. The CDR3 sequence is 16 residues long. V shed 5 bases and J 1 base; nucleotides not matched to a gene: 7. The DNA of the CDR3 is TGTGCCAGCAGTTTCGACAGGGGGCTGGGTAACTATGGCTACACCTTC. It specifies CASSFDRGLGNYGYTF.

The chain carries TRBV2 and TRBJ2-7, with a possible D match to TRBD1 (6 bases). V was cut by 6 bases and J by 7 bases, with 22 bases left in between. CDR3 length: 15 residues. Per the germline V gene, CDR1 is SNHLY and CDR2 is FYNNEI. Written as DNA, the CDR3 is TGTGCCAGCAGATCGGACAGTCTACGGGGATTGGAGCAGTACTTC. It specifies CASRSDSLRGLEQYF.

The chain has TRBV20-1 and TRBJ2-5; D gene ambiguous. Trimming removed 3 bases at V and 5 bases at J, with 7 bases between. The germline gives CDR1 DFQATT, CDR2 SNEGSKA (reference sequence). The CDR3 has 11 residues. CDR3 in amino acids: CSASLPETQYF. Here the CDR3 DNA reads TGCAGTGCTAGCCTTCCCGAGACCCAGTACTTC.

J is TRBJ1-2 and V is TRBV5-1, with 10 bases that match TRBD1. The CDR3 spans 16 residues. Germline-derived CDR1 and CDR2 are SGHRS and YFSETQ. Unmatched junction bases numbered 6, after V lost 0 bases and J lost 4 bases. The CDR3 spells CASSLAGQGVGYGYTF. Written as DNA, the CDR3 is TGCGCCAGCAGCTTGGCCGGACAGGGGGTCGGCTATGGCTACACCTTC.

This clone was detected a few times. The chain couples TRBV9 to TRBJ1-1, with D possibly matching TRBD1 (5 bases). V was clipped by 0 bases and J by 4 bases, with 13 bases between them. The germline V gene has CDR1 SGDLS and CDR2 YYNGEE. The CDR3 spans 15 residues. The CDR3 protein is CASSVGEGSGTEAFF. The CDR3 DNA sequence: TGTGCCAGCAGCGTAGGGGAGGGGTCGGGCACTGAAGCTTTCTTT.

The chain uses TRBV25-1 and TRBJ1-3, with D perhaps matching TRBD1 (5 bases). The CDR3 has 15 amino acids. The germline gives CDR1 MGHDK, CDR2 SYGVNS. V shed 2 bases and J shed 0 bases, with 8 bases lying between them. The CDR3 sequence is CASSEQGNSGNTIYF. CDR3 DNA sequence: TGTGCCAGCAGTGAACAGGGAAACTCTGGAAACACCATATATTTT.

The J gene is TRBJ2-2, the V gene TRBV5-6, with D unclear. CDR3 length equals 11 residues. Germline V gene sequence: CDR1 SGHDT, CDR2 YYEEEE. Trimming left V 5 bases short and J 8 bases short, with 7 bases between. This CDR3 is CASSFGGELFF. Here the CDR3 DNA reads TGTGCCAGCAGTTTCGGGGGGGAGCTGTTTTTT.

The V gene is TRBV30, the J gene TRBJ2-1; D ambiguous. CDR1 and CDR2 from the germline V gene are GTSNPN and SVGIG (reference sequence). V lost 0 bases to trimming and J lost 15 bases, with 15 bases between them. The CDR3 totals 12 residues. The CDR3 DNA follows: TGTGCCTGGAGTGTACATACCCTTGGTCGGTTCTTC. Protein product: CAWSVHTLGRFF.

A few counts support this clone. The chain joins TRBV15 to TRBJ2-5; D not certain. Trimming pared 5 bases from V and 7 bases from J, leaving 23 bases between. The CDR3 is 16 amino acids. In germline, CDR1 is LNHNV, CDR2 YYDKDF (reference sequence). As DNA, the CDR3 is TGTGCCACCAGCTACGAAGGAACTCAGGTTCCAGGGACCCAGTACTTC. As protein: CATSYEGTQVPGTQYF.

CDR3 nucleotides: TGTGCCAGCAGAAAGGGACTTCACACCGGGGAGCTGTTTTTT. Amino acid sequence: CASRKGLHTGELFF. The gene calls are TRBV6-5 and TRBJ2-2; weak D call: TRBD2 (6 bases). The CDR3 has 14 residues. CDR1 is MNHEY and CDR2 is SVGAGI in the germline V gene. Trimming stripped 6 bases from V and 3 bases from J, with 11 bases between.

The chain has TRBV7-9 and TRBJ1-1, with a possible D match to TRBD1 (5 bases). Germline CDR1 and CDR2: SEHNR and FQNEAQ (reference sequence). The germline V and J ends were trimmed by 4 bases and 2 bases, with 14 bases remaining between them. This CDR3 is 15 amino acids long. The CDR3 region is CASSSFRGGNTEAFF. The CDR3 DNA is TGTGCCAGCAGCTCTTTCCGGGGGGGAAACACTGAAGCTTTCTTT.

The chain combines TRBV6-6 with TRBJ1-2; the match to TRBD1 covers 7 bases. V was clipped by 11 bases and J by 1 base; unmatched bases: 7. The CDR3 has 13 amino acids. CDR1 is MNHNY, CDR2 SVGAGI, per germline (reference sequence). CDR3 sequence: CAGDRDHNYGYTF. DNA for the CDR3: TGTGCCGGCGACAGGGATCATAACTATGGCTACACCTTC.

This clone was observed a handful of times. The rearrangement links TRBV30 to TRBJ1-3; D remains ambiguous. CDR3 size: 13 residues. CDR1 is GTSNPN, CDR2 SVGIG, per germline (reference sequence). V was cut by 5 bases and J by 0 bases, with 8 bases left in between. The CDR3 DNA sequence: TGTGCCTGGGCAGGAAACTCTGGAAACACCATATATTTT. Translated: CAWAGNSGNTIYF.

The chain uses TRBV28 and TRBJ1-2; 9 positions agree with TRBD1. After removal of 6 bases from V and 7 bases from J, the junction contained 12 bases not matched to a gene. CDR1 is MDHEN, CDR2 SYDVKM, per germline. This CDR3 has 15 residues. CDR3 DNA: TGTGCCAGCAGCCCGGGGGACAGGGAGTTCTCTGGCTACACCTTC. Translating gives CASSPGDREFSGYTF.

The rearrangement joins TRBV5-8 to TRBJ1-1; tentative D call: TRBD1 (6 bases). The CDR3 extends over 15 amino acids. Per the germline V gene, CDR1 is SGHTS and CDR2 is YDEGEE. Trimming removed 3 bases at V and 0 bases at J, with 12 bases between. CDR3 sequence: CASSSYRVMNTEAFF. CDR3 in DNA: TGTGCCAGCAGCTCGTACAGGGTCATGAACACTGAAGCTTTCTTT.